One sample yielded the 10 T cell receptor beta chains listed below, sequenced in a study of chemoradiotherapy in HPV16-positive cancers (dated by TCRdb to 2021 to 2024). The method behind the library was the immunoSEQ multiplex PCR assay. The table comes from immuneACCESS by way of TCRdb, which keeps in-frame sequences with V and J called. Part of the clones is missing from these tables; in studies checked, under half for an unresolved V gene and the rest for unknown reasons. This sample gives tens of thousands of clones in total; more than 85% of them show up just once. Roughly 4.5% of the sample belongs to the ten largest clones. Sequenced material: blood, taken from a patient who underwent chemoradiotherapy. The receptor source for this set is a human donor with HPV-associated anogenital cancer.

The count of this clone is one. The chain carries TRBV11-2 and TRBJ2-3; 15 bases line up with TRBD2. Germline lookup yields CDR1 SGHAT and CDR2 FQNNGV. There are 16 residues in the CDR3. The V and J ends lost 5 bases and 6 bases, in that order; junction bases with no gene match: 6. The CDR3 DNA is TGTGCCAGCAGCGGGACTAGCGGGAGGTCTGTGGATACGCAGTATTTT. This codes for CASSGTSGRSVDTQYF.

CDR3 nucleotide sequence: TGCGCCAGCAGCCAAACCCCAGGAGGGTTCGGTGAGCAGTTCTTC. Translated: CASSQTPGGFGEQFF. The V and J genes are TRBV4-1 and TRBJ2-1; a possible D gene is TRBD2 (6 bases). This CDR3 is built from 15 residues. The V gene's germline CDR1 is MGHRA and CDR2 YSYEKL. V dropped 2 bases and J dropped 9 bases, with 17 bases sitting between them.

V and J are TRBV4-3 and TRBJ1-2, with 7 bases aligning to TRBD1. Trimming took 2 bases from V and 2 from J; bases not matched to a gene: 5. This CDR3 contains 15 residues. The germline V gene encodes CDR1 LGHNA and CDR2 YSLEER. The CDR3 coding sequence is TGCGCCAGCAGCCAACAGGGACAGTTCAACTATGGCTACACCTTC. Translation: CASSQQGQFNYGYTF.

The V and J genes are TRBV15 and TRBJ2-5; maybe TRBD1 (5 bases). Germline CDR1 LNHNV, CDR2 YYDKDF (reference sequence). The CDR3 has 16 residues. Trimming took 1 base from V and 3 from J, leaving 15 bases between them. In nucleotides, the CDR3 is TGTGCCACCAGCAGAGGATCGCGACAGCTTGAAGAGACCCAGTACTTC. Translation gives CATSRGSRQLEETQYF.

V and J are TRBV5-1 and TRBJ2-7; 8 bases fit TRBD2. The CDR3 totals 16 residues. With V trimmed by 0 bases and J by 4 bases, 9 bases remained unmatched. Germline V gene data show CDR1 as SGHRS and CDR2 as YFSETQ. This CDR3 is CASSLASSGGTYEQYF. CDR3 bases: TGCGCCAGCAGCTTGGCTTCGTCGGGGGGGACTTACGAGCAGTACTTC.

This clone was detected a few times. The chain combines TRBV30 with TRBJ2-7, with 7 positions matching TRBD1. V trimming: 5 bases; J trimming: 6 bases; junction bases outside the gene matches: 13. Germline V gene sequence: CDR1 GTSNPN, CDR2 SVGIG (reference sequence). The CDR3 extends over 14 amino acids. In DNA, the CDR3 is TGTGCCTGGGAGGTGAGGGGGCGGTATGGCGAGCAGTACTTC. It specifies CAWEVRGRYGEQYF.

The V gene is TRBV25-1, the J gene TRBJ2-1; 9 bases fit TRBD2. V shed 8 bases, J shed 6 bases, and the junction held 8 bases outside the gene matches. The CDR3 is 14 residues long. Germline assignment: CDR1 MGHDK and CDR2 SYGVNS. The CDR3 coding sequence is TGTGCCAGCTCAGCGGGGGGTTTTTCCAATGAGCAGTTCTTC. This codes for CASSAGGFSNEQFF.

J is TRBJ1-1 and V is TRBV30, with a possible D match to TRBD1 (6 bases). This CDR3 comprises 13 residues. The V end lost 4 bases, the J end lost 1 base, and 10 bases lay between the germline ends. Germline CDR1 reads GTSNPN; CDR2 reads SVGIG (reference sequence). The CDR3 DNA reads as TGTGCCTGGACAGGGGACAAGAACACTGAAGCTTTCTTT. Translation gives CAWTGDKNTEAFF.

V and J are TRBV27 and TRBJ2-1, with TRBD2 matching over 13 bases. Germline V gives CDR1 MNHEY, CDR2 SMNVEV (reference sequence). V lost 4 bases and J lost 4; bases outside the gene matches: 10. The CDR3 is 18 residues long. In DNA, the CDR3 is TGTGCCAGCAGTTACGGGACTAGCGGGGTAGCTCCTTACAATGAGCAGTTCTTC. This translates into CASSYGTSGVAPYNEQFF.

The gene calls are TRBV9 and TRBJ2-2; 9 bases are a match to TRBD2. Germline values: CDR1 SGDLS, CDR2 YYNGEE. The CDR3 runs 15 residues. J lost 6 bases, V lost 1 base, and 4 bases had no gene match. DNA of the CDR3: TGTGCCAGCAGCGTAATAGCGGGAGTCGCCGGGGAGCTGTTTTTT. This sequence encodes CASSVIAGVAGELFF.